This is a list of T cell receptor beta chains from one sample in a study of Ad26.COV2.S vaccination and SARS-CoV-2 variants. Using immunoSEQ multiplex PCR, the repertoire was profiled, and TCRdb retains in-frame clones only, with some absent. The sample has roughly 420,000 clones; more than 75% are singletons. Sequencing was performed on peripheral blood, taken in a trial of Ad26.COV2.S vaccine versus placebo. All receptors come from a person aged 18-60 years who received the Ad26.COV2.S COVID-19 vaccine or a placebo. The CDR3 runs from the conserved cysteine through the conserved F or W. A D gene is named only where the DNA matches it firmly. The size field is filled for only some rows; it gives once, few, many or a size class.

-	TRBV29-1	-	TRBJ2-5	CSVEEVPAETQYF	TGCAGCGTTGAAGAGGTCCCCGCCGAGACCCAGTACTTC
-	TRBV3-1/TRBV3-2	TRBD2	TRBJ2-2	CASSHGGLANTGELFF	TGTGCCAGCAGCCACGGGGGACTAGCGAACACCGGGGAGCTGTTTTTT
-	TRBV4-1	-	TRBJ1-3	CASSQEGAGNTGNTIYF	TGCGCCAGCAGCCAAGAGGGAGCCGGAAACACTGGAAACACCATATATTTT
-	TRBV21-1	-	TRBJ2-1	CASSPGRTGHYEQFF	TGTGCCAGCAGTCCCGGGAGGACCGGCCACTATGAGCAGTTCTTC
-	TRBV11-2	TRBD2	TRBJ2-1	CASSLGLAGNEQFF	TGTGCCAGCAGCCTAGGACTAGCGGGGAATGAGCAGTTCTTC
-	TRBV2	-	TRBJ2-2	CASRGGQQTRPSTGELFF	TGTGCCAGCAGGGGTGGACAGCAAACGAGGCCCTCCACCGGGGAGCTGTTTTTT
once	TRBV4-1	-	TRBJ2-7	CASSQEQGTNSYEQYF	TGCGCCAGCAGCCAAGAGCAGGGGACAAACTCCTACGAGCAGTACTTC
once	TRBV28	-	TRBJ2-1	CASSGPTGHVVGEQFF	TGTGCCAGCAGCGGCCCTACCGGGCACGTTGTTGGTGAGCAGTTCTTC
-	TRBV9	TRBD2	TRBJ2-3	CASSVAAGGRGDTQYF	TGTGCCAGCAGCGTAGCAGCGGGGGGGCGGGGAGATACGCAGTATTTT
-	TRBV30	TRBD1	TRBJ1-5	CAWTQGGGQPQHF	TGTGCCTGGACCCAAGGGGGCGGTCAGCCCCAGCATTTT
-	TRBV6-5	TRBD1	TRBJ2-1	CASRITGQGYNEQFF	TGTGCCAGCAGGATAACGGGACAGGGTTACAATGAGCAGTTCTTC
-	TRBV28	-	TRBJ2-7	CASSSRALEQYF	TGTGCCAGCAGTTCGAGGGCGTTGGAGCAGTACTTC
once	TRBV29-1	TRBD1	TRBJ2-7	CSVCNPGGSYEQYF	TGCAGCGTTTGTAACCCAGGGGGCTCCTACGAGCAGTACTTC
-	TRBV6-5	-	TRBJ2-5	CASSSELRATETQYF	TGTGCCAGCAGTTCCGAACTCCGGGCCACGGAGACCCAGTACTTC
-	TRBV6-1	-	TRBJ1-4	CASSDLGAPEKLFF	TGTGCCAGCAGTGATCTGGGGGCGCCGGAAAAACTGTTTTTT
-	TRBV24-1	-	TRBJ2-2	CATSELQGFGTGELFF	TGTGCCACCAGTGAGTTACAGGGTTTTGGAACCGGGGAGCTGTTTTTT
-	TRBV7-9	-	TRBJ1-1	CASSLVSGTEAFF	TGTGCCAGCAGCTTAGTATCCGGGACTGAAGCTTTCTTT
-	TRBV5-1	TRBD1	TRBJ1-4	CASSLDRVKFGGKLFF	TGCGCCAGCAGCTTAGACAGGGTGAAGTTCGGAGGAAAACTGTTTTTT
-	TRBV3-1/TRBV3-2	-	TRBJ2-2	CASSLGEGYGGELFF	TGTGCCAGCAGCCTCGGGGAAGGATATGGCGGGGAGCTGTTTTTT
few	TRBV4-3	-	TRBJ1-3	CASSQPTQDSGNTIYF	TGCGCCAGCAGCCAACCGACCCAGGACTCTGGAAACACCATATATTTT
-	TRBV27	TRBD1	TRBJ2-7	CASSYGTAYEQYF	TGTGCCAGCAGTTATGGGACAGCCTACGAGCAGTACTTC
once	TRBV7-8	-	TRBJ2-1	CASSLGRGPPNEQFF	TGTGCCAGCAGCTTAGGGCGGGGGCCTCCCAATGAGCAGTTCTTC
-	TRBV18	TRBD1	TRBJ2-6	CASSPGQGSSGANVLTF	TGTGCCAGCTCACCGGGACAGGGTAGCTCTGGGGCCAACGTCCTGACTTTC
-	TRBV2	-	TRBJ1-3	CASSGSGNTIYF	TGTGCCAGCAGTGGATCTGGAAACACCATATATTTT
-	TRBV3-1/TRBV3-2	TRBD1	TRBJ2-7	CASSNGQVTYEQYF	TGTGCCAGCAGCAACGGACAGGTTACCTACGAGCAGTACTTC
-	TRBV6-5	TRBD2	TRBJ2-1	CASVAGGPVNEQFF	TGTGCCAGCGTCGCGGGGGGGCCCGTCAATGAGCAGTTCTTC
-	TRBV6-2/TRBV6-3	TRBD1	TRBJ1-6	CASSSTGGRENSPLHF	TGTGCCAGCAGTTCAACAGGGGGCCGCGAGAATTCACCCCTCCACTTT
-	TRBV29-1	TRBD1	TRBJ2-1	CSVGKGQGNEQFF	TGCAGCGTTGGGAAGGGACAGGGTAATGAGCAGTTCTTC
-	TRBV7-9	TRBD1	TRBJ2-7	CASSNRDRVPYEQYF	TGTGCCAGCAGCAACCGGGACAGGGTCCCCTACGAGCAGTACTTC
-	TRBV19	TRBD1	TRBJ1-6	CASSPRTGQRNSPLHF	TGTGCCAGTAGCCCTCGGACAGGCCAACGGAATTCACCCCTCCACTTT
-	TRBV7-3	TRBD2	TRBJ2-2	CASSLQGLASRELFF	TGTGCCAGCAGCTTACAGGGACTAGCCTCCAGGGAGCTGTTTTTT
-	TRBV6-2/TRBV6-3	TRBD1	TRBJ1-2	CASSTPGTGGAYGYTF	TGTGCCAGCAGTACCCCTGGGACAGGGGGCGCATATGGCTACACCTTC
-	TRBV18	-	TRBJ2-1	CASSGAAPEQFF	TGTGCCAGCTCAGGGGCGGCTCCTGAGCAGTTCTTC
-	TRBV7-9	TRBD2	TRBJ2-5	CASSPLGLGGETQYF	TGTGCCAGCAGCCCCCTGGGACTAGGTGGTGAGACCCAGTACTTC
-	TRBV19	-	TRBJ2-7	CASSIGRGAPGEQYF	TGTGCCAGTAGTATAGGTCGTGGGGCCCCCGGCGAGCAGTACTTC
-	TRBV7-9	-	TRBJ2-1	CASSLVLGSYNEQFF	TGTGCCAGCAGCTTAGTTCTTGGCTCCTACAATGAGCAGTTCTTC
-	TRBV3-1/TRBV3-2	-	TRBJ1-2	CASSRLTGKYGYTF	TGTGCCAGCAGCCGACTAACAGGGAAGTATGGCTACACCTTC
-	TRBV4-3	TRBD1	TRBJ1-4	CASSQDRQGALGEKLFF	TGCGCCAGCAGCCAAGACCGACAGGGGGCGTTAGGAGAAAAACTGTTTTTT
-	TRBV9	-	TRBJ1-1	CASSEGSGTEAFF	TGTGCCAGCAGCGAAGGCAGCGGAACTGAAGCTTTCTTT
-	TRBV19	-	TRBJ1-1	CASSIQMNNAEAFF	TGTGCCAGTAGTATTCAGATGAACAATGCTGAAGCTTTCTTT
-	TRBV24-1	TRBD2	TRBJ2-3	CATSDLGLDTDTQYF	TGTGCCACCAGTGATTTGGGACTAGACACAGATACGCAGTATTTT
-	TRBV19	TRBD1	TRBJ2-1	CATTTGQGVNEQFF	TGTGCCACTACTACGGGACAGGGGGTTAATGAGCAGTTCTTC
once	TRBV28	TRBD1	TRBJ1-4	CASSSVRGRSNEKLFF	TGTGCCAGCAGTTCCGTCAGGGGGCGGTCTAATGAAAAACTGTTTTTT
-	TRBV30	-	TRBJ2-7	CAWSISSYEQYF	TGTGCCTGGAGTATCTCCAGCTACGAGCAGTACTTC
-	TRBV4-3	-	TRBJ2-2	CASSHPPPGTGELFF	TGCGCCAGCAGCCACCCGCCCCCTGGCACCGGGGAGCTGTTTTTT
once	TRBV6-6	-	TRBJ2-7	CASSRQYEQYF	TGTGCCAGCAGCCGACAGTACGAGCAGTACTTC
-	TRBV7-9	TRBD1	TRBJ1-2	CASSLEDRAPSPNYGYTF	TGTGCCAGCAGCTTAGAGGACAGGGCCCCTTCCCCTAACTATGGCTACACCTTC
-	TRBV7-8	TRBD1	TRBJ1-1	CASSRRTGAGTEAFF	TGTGCCAGCAGCAGGCGAACAGGGGCCGGCACTGAAGCTTTCTTT